This TCR beta chain was retrieved from a study of T cell changes during pregnancy in multiple sclerosis. CDR1 and CDR2 from the germline V gene are SEHNR and FQNEAQ (reference sequence). CDR3 length: 15 residues. Losses at the gene ends were 5 bases for V and 5 bases for J; bases not matched to a gene: 9. The data were produced by immunoSEQ multiplex PCR, yet TCRdb's version contains in-frame clones alone and is incomplete. The table shows tens of thousands of clones, with just over 90% occurring only once. The sequencing here drew on CD8+ T cells from peripheral blood mononuclear cells, taken in the second trimester of pregnancy. This TCR was recovered from a female donor with multiple sclerosis, enrolled in a pregnancy study. This chain connects TRBV7-9 to TRBJ1-1, with 9 bases that match TRBD1. CDR3 residues: CASSHETGGRTEAFF. The CDR3 nucleotides read TGTGCCAGCAGCCACGAGACAGGGGGGAGAACTGAAGCTTTCTTT. The full variable domain, completed using reference TRBV7-9 and TRBJ1-1, is DTGVSQNPRHKITKRGQNVTFRCDPISEHNRLYWYRQTLGQGPEFLTYFQNEAQLEKSRLLSDRFSAERPKGSFSTLEIQRTEQGDSAMYLCASSHETGGRTEAFFGQGTRLTVV.